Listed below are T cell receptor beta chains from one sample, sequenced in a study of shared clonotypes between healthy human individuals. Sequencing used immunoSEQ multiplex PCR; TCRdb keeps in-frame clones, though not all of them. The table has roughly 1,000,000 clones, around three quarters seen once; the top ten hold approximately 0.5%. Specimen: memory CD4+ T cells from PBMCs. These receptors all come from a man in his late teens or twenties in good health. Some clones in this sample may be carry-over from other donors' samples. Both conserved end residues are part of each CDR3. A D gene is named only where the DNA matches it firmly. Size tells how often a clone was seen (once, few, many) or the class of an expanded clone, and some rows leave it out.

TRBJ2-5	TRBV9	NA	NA	CASSVDASETQYF	TGTGCCAGCAGCGTAGATGCCTCAGAGACCCAGTACTTC
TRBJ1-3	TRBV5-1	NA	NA	CASSSLPGDEGSGSGNTIYF	TGCGCCAGCAGCTCGTTGCCGGGGGACGAAGGTAGTGGCTCTGGAAACACCATATATTTT
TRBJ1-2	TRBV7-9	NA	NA	CASSLPPWDGDYGYTF	TGTGCCAGCAGCCTACCTCCGTGGGACGGGGACTATGGCTACACCTTC
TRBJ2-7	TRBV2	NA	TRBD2	CASRVAGPYEQYF	TGTGCCAGCAGGGTAGCGGGGCCCTACGAGCAGTACTTC
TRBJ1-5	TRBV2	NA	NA	CASQGPRASNQPQHF	TGTGCCAGCCAGGGGCCCCGGGCGAGCAATCAGCCCCAGCATTTT
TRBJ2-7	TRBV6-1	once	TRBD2	CASSGRRLASSYEQYF	TGTGCCAGCAGTGGCCGTCGACTAGCGTCGTCGTACGAGCAGTACTTC
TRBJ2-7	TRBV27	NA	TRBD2	CASSFSGRTYEQYF	TGTGCCAGCAGTTTTAGCGGGAGGACCTACGAGCAGTACTTC
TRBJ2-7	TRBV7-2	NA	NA	CASRLVNGIQGEQYF	TGTGCCAGCAGGCTGGTGAACGGGATCCAGGGGGAGCAGTACTTC
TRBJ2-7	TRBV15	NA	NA	CATSRAQASF	TGTGCCACCAGCAGAGCCCAGGCGTCGTTC
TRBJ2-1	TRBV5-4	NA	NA	CASSLSSEAINEQFF	TGTGCCAGCAGCTTGTCTTCAGAAGCAATCAATGAGCAGTTCTTC
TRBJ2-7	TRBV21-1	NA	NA	CASSKGLAAGYEQYF	TGTGCCAGCAGCAAAGGCCTGGCGGCGGGTTACGAGCAGTACTTC
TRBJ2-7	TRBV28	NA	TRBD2	CASRQGGTSDYEQYF	TGTGCCAGCAGACAAGGAGGGACTAGCGACTACGAGCAGTACTTC
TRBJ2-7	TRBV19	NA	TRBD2	CASSIPRTSGDLYEQYF	TGTGCCAGTAGTATCCCCAGGACTAGCGGGGACCTCTACGAGCAGTACTTC
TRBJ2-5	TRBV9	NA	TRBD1	CASSASGGRETQYF	TGTGCCAGCAGCGCCTCAGGGGGTCGGGAGACCCAGTACTTC
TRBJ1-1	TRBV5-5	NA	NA	CASSLRSRDTEAFF	TGTGCCAGCAGCTTGCGCTCCCGGGACACTGAAGCTTTCTTT
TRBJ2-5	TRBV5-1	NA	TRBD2	CASSLAGLGGEETQYF	TGCGCCAGCAGCTTGGCTGGGCTTGGGGGGGAAGAGACCCAGTACTTC
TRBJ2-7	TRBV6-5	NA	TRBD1	CASSPLGQGYEQYF	TGTGCCAGCAGTCCTCTAGGACAGGGTTACGAGCAGTACTTC
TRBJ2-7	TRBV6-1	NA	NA	CASSKGGAQSYEQYF	TGTGCCAGCAGTAAGGGGGGGGCCCAATCCTACGAGCAGTACTTC
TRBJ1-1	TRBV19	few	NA	CASRQRLTEAFF	TGTGCCAGTAGACAGCGTTTGACTGAAGCTTTCTTT
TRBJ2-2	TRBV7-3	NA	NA	CASSQIGGRELFF	TGTGCCAGCAGCCAAATCGGGGGCAGGGAGCTGTTTTTT
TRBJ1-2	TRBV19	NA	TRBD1	CASRVRGTNYGYTF	TGTGCCAGTAGGGTCAGGGGGACGAACTATGGCTACACCTTC
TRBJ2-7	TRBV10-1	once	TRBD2	CASSNGLAGVYEQYF	TGCGCCAGCAGTAACGGACTAGCGGGAGTGTACGAGCAGTACTTC
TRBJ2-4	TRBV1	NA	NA	CTSSQDGTKNIQYF	TGCACCAGCAGCCAAGATGGGACTAAAAACATTCAGTACTTC
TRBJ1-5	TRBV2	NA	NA	CASSDLNSNQPQHF	TGTGCCAGCAGTGATCTAAATAGCAATCAGCCCCAGCATTTT
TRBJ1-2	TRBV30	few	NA	CAWTRGDSNYGYTF	TGTGCCTGGACGAGGGGAGACAGCAACTATGGCTACACCTTC
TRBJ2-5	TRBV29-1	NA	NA	CSVPPGGETQYF	TGCAGCGTGCCCCCAGGGGGGGAGACCCAGTACTTC
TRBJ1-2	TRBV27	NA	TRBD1	CASSHDDGQGRFYGYTF	TGTGCCAGCAGTCACGACGACGGACAGGGGAGGTTCTATGGCTACACCTTC
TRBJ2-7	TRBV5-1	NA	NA	CASSLESVYEQYF	TGCGCCAGCAGCTTGGAGTCGGTCTACGAGCAGTACTTC
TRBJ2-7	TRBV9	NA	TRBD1	CASSVGEGQGRSEQYF	TGTGCCAGCAGCGTAGGCGAGGGACAGGGTCGATCCGAGCAGTACTTC
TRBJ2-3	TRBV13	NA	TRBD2	CASRAAGGTDTQYF	TGTGCCAGCAGGGCGGCGGGAGGGACAGATACGCAGTATTTT
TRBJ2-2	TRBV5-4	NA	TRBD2	CASSSAGTGRVGELFF	TGTGCCAGCAGCTCCGCCGGCACTGGGAGGGTCGGGGAGCTGTTTTTT
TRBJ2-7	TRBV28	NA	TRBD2	CASSRTSGSSYEQYF	TGTGCCAGCAGCCGGACTAGCGGGAGCAGCTACGAGCAGTACTTC
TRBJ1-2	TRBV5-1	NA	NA	CASSFSQGFYGYTF	TGCGCCAGCAGCTTCTCCCAGGGGTTCTATGGCTACACCTTC
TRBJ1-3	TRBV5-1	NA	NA	CASSGGSSGNTIYF	TGCGCCAGCAGCGGGGGGAGCTCTGGAAACACCATATATTTT
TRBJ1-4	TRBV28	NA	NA	CASSPTWQGTNEKLFF	TGTGCCAGCAGTCCTACTTGGCAGGGAACTAATGAAAAACTGTTTTTT
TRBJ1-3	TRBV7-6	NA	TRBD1	CASSARLGQGRNTIYF	TGTGCCAGCAGCGCCCGCCTGGGACAGGGTAGAAACACCATATATTTT
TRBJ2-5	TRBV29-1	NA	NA	CSVEGLGGGETQYF	TGCAGCGTTGAAGGCTTGGGGGGTGGAGAGACCCAGTACTTC
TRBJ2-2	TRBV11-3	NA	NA	CASSLRGDTGELFF	TGTGCCAGCAGCCTAAGGGGGGACACCGGGGAGCTGTTTTTT
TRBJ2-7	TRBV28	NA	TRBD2	CASSRPGLKEEQYF	TGTGCCAGCAGCCGCCCGGGACTAAAGGAGGAGCAGTACTTC
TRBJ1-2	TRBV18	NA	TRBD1	CASSPQGADYGYTF	TGTGCCAGCTCACCACAGGGGGCTGACTATGGCTACACCTTC
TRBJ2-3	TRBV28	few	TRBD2	CASSGTSGARTQYF	TGTGCCAGCAGTGGGACTAGCGGTGCGCGGACGCAGTATTTT
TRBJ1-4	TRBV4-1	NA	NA	CASSHGLRNEKLFF	TGCGCCAGCAGCCACGGTCTAAGAAATGAAAAACTGTTTTTT
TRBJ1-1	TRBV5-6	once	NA	CASSWGQNTEAFF	TGTGCCAGCAGCTGGGGCCAGAACACTGAAGCTTTCTTT
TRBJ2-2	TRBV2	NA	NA	CASSGDTANTGELFF	TGTGCCAGCAGTGGAGATACGGCAAACACCGGGGAGCTGTTTTTT
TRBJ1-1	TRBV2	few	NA	CASSVQANTEAFF	TGTGCCAGCAGTGTGCAGGCTAACACTGAAGCTTTCTTT
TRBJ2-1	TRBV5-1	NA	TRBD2	CASSQTRTSGEYNEQFF	TGCGCCAGCAGCCAGACCCGGACTAGCGGAGAATACAATGAGCAGTTCTTC
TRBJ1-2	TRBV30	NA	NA	CAWRQLDRLYGYTF	TGTGCCTGGAGGCAGTTGGACAGACTCTATGGCTACACCTTC
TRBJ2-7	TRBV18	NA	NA	CASQAGQTYEQYF	TGTGCCAGCCAAGCGGGACAGACCTACGAGCAGTACTTC
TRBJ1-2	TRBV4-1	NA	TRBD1	CASSQEWGQDTF	TGCGCCAGCAGCCAAGAATGGGGACAGGACACCTTC
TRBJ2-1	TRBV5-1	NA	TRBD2	CASSSGAGTSSYNEQFF	TGCGCCAGCAGCTCGGGGGCCGGGACTAGCTCCTACAATGAGCAGTTCTTC
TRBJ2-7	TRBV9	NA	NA	CASSINDRGYEQYF	TGTGCCAGCAGTATAAATGACCGGGGCTACGAGCAGTACTTC
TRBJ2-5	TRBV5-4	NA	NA	CASSLEGETQYF	TGTGCCAGCAGCTTGGAAGGCGAGACCCAGTACTTC
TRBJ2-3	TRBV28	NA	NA	CAINAPAGDTQYF	TGTGCCATCAATGCCCCCGCAGGAGATACGCAGTATTTT